The following is a T cell receptor beta chain sequence with its context. This may be a read error: a much more frequent sequence differs by one nucleotide. This sample was taken from a study of blood T cells in healthy people across ages. For the second PCR, which ran for about 7 to 11 cycles, a sample-barcoded 5' primer and a J-beta primer mix were used. TCRdb re-called the 5' RACE reads with MiXCR, one entry per CDR3 protein. The top ten clones hold 15% of a sample with fewer than 800,000 distinct CDR3 sequences, less than 40% of them seen once. The germline gives CDR1 ENHRY, CDR2 SYGVKD. The CDR3 covers 14 residues. V gave up 2 bases and J gave up 6 bases, with 11 bases separating them.

Sequenced sample: blood. The origin of this receptor is a woman at least 80 years old in good health. This chain joins TRBV10-3 and TRBJ1-5, with D possibly matching TRBD1 (6 bases). CDR3 nucleotides: TGTGCCATCAGTGAGAACAGGGTTGGTCAGCCCCAGCATTTT. This gives the protein CAISENRVGQPQHF.